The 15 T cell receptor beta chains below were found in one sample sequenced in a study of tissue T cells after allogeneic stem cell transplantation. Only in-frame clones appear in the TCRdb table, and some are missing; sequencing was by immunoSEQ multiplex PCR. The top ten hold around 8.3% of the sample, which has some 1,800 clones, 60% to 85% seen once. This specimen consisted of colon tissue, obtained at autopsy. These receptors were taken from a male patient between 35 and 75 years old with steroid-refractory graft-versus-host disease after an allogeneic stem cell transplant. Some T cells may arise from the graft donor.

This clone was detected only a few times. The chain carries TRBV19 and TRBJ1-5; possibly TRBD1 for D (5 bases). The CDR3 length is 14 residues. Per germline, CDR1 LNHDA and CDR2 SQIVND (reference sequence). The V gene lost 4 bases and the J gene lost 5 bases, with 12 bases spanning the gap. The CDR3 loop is CASSTGHTDQPQHF. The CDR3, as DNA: TGTGCCAGTAGTACCGGACACACAGATCAGCCCCAGCATTTT.

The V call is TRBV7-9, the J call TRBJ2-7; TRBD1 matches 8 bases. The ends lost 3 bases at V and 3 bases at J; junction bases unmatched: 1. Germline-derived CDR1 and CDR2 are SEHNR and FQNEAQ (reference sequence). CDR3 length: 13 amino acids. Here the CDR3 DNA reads TGTGCCAGCAGCTTTACAGGGGGCTACGAGCAGTACTTC. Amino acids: CASSFTGGYEQYF.

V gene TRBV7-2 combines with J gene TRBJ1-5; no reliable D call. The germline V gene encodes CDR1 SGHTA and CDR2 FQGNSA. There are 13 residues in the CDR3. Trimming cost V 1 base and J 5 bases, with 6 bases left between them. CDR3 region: CASSLGRDQPQHF. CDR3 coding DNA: TGTGCCAGCAGCTTAGGGCGGGATCAGCCCCAGCATTTT. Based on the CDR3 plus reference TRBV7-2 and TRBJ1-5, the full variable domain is GAGVSQSPSNKVTEKGKDVELRCDPISGHTALYWYRQSLGQGLEFLIYFQGNSAPDKSGLPSDRFSAERTGGSVSTLTIQRTQQEDSAVYLCASSLGRDQPQHFGDGTRLSIL.

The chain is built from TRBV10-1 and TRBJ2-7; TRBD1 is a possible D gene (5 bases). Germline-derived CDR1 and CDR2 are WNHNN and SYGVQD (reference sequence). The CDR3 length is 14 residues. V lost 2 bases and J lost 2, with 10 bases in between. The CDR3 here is CASSEPDTTYEQYF. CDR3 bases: TGCGCCAGCAGTGAGCCGGACACCACCTACGAGCAGTACTTC.

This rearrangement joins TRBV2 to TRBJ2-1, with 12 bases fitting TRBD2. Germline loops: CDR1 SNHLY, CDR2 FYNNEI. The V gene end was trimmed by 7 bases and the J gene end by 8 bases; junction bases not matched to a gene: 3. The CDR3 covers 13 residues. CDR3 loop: CASTSGGADEQFF. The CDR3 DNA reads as TGTGCCAGCACTAGCGGGGGGGCCGATGAGCAGTTCTTC. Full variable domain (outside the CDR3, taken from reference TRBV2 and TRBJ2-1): EPEVTQTPSHQVTQMGQEVILRCVPISNHLYFYWYRQILGQKVEFLVSFYNNEISEKSEIFDDQFSVERPDGSNFTLKIRSTKLEDSAMYFCASTSGGADEQFFGPGTRLTVL.

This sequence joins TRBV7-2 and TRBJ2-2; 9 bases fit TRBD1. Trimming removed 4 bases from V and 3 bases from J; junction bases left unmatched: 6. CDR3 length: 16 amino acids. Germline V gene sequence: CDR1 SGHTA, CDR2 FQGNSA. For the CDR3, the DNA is TGTGCCAGCAGCTCCGGGACAGGGACGTACACCGGGGAGCTGTTTTTT. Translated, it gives CASSSGTGTYTGELFF.

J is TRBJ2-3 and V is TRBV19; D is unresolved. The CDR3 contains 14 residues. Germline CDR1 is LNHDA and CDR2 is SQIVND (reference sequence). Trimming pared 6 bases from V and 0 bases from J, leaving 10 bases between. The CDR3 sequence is CASRPGLSTDTQYF. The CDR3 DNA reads TGTGCCAGTAGGCCAGGCCTGAGCACAGATACGCAGTATTTT.

The CDR3 DNA sequence: TGTGCCAGCAGCTTAGGTTTTAGCGGGGGGGGTGAGTTCTTC. Translation gives CASSLGFSGGGEFF. This chain connects TRBV11-2 to TRBJ2-1; 11 bases are shared with TRBD2. The CDR3 spans 14 residues. The germline V gene has CDR1 SGHAT and CDR2 FQNNGV. Losses at the gene ends were 1 base for V and 14 bases for J; bases not matched to a gene: 7.

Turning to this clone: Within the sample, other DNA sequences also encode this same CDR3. The CDR3 is CASTLVGNEKLFF. The CDR3 coding sequence is TGTGCCAGCACTTTGGTGGGTAATGAAAAACTGTTTTTT. The chain combines TRBV12-3 or TRBV12-4 with TRBJ1-4; D ambiguous. The germline V and J ends were trimmed by 7 bases and 4 bases, with 10 bases remaining between them. CDR3 length: 13 residues.

The CDR3 DNA sequence: TGCGCCAGCAGCTTGGGCGGACAGTCCAATTCCGAGCAGTACTTC. Encoded protein: CASSLGGQSNSEQYF. The chain couples TRBV5-1 to TRBJ2-7; TRBD1 might be the D (6 bases). Germline lookup yields CDR1 SGHRS and CDR2 YFSETQ. V shed 0 bases and J shed 6 bases, with 16 bases lying between them. The CDR3 is 15 amino acids. The whole variable domain, filled in from reference TRBV5-1 and TRBJ2-7, reads KAGVTQTPRYLIKTRGQQVTLSCSPISGHRSVSWYQQTPGQGLQFLFEYFSETQRNKGNFPGRFSGRQFSNSRSEMNVSTLELGDSALYLCASSLGGQSNSEQYFGPGTRLTVT.

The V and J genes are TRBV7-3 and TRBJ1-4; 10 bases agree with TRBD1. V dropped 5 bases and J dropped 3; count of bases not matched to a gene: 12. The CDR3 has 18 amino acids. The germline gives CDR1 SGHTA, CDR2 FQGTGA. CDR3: CASSLTGGALGPNEKLFF. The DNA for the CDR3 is TGTGCCAGCAGCCTGACAGGGGGCGCGTTAGGGCCTAATGAAAAACTGTTTTTT.

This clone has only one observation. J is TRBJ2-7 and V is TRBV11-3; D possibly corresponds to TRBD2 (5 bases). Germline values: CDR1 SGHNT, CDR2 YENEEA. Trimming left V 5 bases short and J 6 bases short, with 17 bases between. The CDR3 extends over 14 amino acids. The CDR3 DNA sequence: TGTGCCAGCAGCCCCCGAGGGTCGCTCGGCGAGCAGTACTTC. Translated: CASSPRGSLGEQYF.

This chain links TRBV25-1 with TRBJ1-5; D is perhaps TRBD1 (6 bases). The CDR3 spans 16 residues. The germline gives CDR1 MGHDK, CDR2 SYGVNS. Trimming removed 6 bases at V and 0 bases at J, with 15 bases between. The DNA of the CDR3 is TGTGCCAGCAGCGAAGAGGGGGGGGCTAGCAATCAGCCCCAGCATTTT. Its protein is CASSEEGGASNQPQHF.

The CDR3 here is CASSQVGGQSGYTF. The CDR3 DNA sequence: TGTGCCAGCAGCCAAGTCGGGGGACAAAGTGGCTACACCTTC. This chain uses TRBV3-1 (or the pseudogene TRBV3-2) with TRBJ1-2, with D perhaps matching TRBD1 (6 bases). The CDR3 runs to 14 residues. V was trimmed by 1 base and J by 7 bases, leaving 13 bases between them. Germline CDR1 LGHDT, CDR2 YNNKEL (reference sequence).

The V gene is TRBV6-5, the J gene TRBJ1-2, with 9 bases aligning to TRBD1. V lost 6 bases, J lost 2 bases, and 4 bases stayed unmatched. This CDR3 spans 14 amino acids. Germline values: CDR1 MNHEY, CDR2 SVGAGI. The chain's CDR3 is CASRSGTGNYGYTF. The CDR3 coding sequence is TGTGCCAGCAGGTCCGGGACAGGGAACTATGGCTACACCTTC.